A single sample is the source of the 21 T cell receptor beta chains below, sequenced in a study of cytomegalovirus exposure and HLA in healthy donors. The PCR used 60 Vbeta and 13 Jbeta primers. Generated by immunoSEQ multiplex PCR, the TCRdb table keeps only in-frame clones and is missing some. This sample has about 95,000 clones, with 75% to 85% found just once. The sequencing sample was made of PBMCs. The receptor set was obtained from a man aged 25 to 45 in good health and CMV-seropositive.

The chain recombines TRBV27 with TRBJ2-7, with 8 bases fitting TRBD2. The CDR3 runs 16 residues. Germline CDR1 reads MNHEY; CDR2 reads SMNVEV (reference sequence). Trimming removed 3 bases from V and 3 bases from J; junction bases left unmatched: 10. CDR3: CASSFGSAGVLYEQYF. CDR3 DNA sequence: TGTGCCAGCAGTTTTGGTTCAGCGGGAGTACTCTACGAGCAGTACTTC.

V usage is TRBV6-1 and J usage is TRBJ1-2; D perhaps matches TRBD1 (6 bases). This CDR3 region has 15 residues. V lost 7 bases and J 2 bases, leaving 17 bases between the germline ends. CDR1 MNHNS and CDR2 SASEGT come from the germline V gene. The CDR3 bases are TGTGCCAGCATATCGGGGGGCAGAGTAAACTATGGCTACACCTTC. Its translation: CASISGGRVNYGYTF.

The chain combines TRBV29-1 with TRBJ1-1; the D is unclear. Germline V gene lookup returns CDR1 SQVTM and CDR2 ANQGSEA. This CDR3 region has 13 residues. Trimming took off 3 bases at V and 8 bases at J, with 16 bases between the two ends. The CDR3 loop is CSVEESGGSEAFF. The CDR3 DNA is TGCAGCGTTGAGGAGTCAGGAGGATCCGAAGCTTTCTTT.

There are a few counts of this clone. The CDR3 loop is CASSGEHRANQPQHF. DNA of the CDR3: TGTGCCAGCAGCGGGGAGCACAGGGCTAATCAGCCCCAGCATTTT. This chain connects TRBV6-1 to TRBJ1-5; weak D call: TRBD1 (6 bases). The CDR3 length is 15 residues. The V and J ends lost 6 bases and 4 bases respectively, with 16 bases between them. CDR1 and CDR2 (germline): MNHNS, SASEGT.

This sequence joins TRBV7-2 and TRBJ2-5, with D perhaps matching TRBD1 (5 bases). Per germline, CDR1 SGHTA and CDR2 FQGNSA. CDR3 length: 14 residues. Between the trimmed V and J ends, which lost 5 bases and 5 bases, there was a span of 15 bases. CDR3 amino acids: CASSPPGLRETQYF. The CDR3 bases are TGTGCCAGCAGCCCCCCAGGGCTCCGGGAGACCCAGTACTTC.

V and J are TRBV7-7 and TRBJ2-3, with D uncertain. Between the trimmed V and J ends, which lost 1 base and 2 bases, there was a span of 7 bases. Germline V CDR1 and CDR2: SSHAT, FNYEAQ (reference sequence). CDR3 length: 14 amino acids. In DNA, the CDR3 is TGTGCCAGCAGCTTAGGAGGATTCACAGATACGCAGTATTTT. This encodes CASSLGGFTDTQYF. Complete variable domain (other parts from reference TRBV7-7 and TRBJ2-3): GAGVSQSPRYKVTKRGQDVTLRCDPISSHATLYWYQQALGQGPEFLTYFNYEAQPDKSGLPSDRFSAERPEGSISTLTIQRTEQRDSAMYRCASSLGGFTDTQYFGPGTRLTVL.

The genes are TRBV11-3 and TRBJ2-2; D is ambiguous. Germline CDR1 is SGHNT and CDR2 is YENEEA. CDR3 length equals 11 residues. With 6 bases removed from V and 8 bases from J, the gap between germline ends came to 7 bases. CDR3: CASSAFGELFF. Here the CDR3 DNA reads TGTGCCAGCAGTGCGTTTGGGGAGCTGTTTTTT.

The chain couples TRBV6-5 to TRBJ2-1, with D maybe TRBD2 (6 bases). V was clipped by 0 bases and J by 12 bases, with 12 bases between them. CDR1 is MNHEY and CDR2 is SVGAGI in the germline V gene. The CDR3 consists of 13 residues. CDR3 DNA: TGTGCCAGCAGTTACTCGGACTACCGGGGGCAGTTCTTC. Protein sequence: CASSYSDYRGQFF.

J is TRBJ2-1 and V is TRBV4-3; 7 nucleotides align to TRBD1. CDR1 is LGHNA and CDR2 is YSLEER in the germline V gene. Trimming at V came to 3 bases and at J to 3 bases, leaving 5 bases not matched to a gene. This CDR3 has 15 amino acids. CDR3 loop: CASSHRGTVYNEQFF. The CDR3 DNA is TGCGCCAGCAGCCACCGAGGGACAGTCTACAATGAGCAGTTCTTC.

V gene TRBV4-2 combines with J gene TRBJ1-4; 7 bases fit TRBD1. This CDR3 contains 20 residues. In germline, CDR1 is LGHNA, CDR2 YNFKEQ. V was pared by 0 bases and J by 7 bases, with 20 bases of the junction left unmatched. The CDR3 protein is CASSQEVHRGYTEGSEKLFF. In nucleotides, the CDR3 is TGTGCCAGCAGCCAAGAGGTCCACAGGGGCTATACGGAGGGGAGTGAAAAACTGTTTTTT.

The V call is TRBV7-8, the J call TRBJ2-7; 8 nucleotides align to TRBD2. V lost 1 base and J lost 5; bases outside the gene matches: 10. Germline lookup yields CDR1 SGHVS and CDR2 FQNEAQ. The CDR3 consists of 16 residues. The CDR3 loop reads CASSLGASGSIHEQYF. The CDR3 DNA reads TGTGCCAGCAGCTTAGGGGCGAGCGGGAGTATCCACGAGCAGTACTTC.

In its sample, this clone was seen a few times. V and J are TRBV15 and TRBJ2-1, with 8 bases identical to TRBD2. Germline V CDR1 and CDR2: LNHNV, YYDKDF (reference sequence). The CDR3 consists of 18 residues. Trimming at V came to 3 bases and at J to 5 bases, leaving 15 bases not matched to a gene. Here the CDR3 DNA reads TGTGCCACCAGCAGGGACTTAATTAGCGGGAATAGAAACAATGAGCAGTTCTTC. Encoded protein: CATSRDLISGNRNNEQFF.

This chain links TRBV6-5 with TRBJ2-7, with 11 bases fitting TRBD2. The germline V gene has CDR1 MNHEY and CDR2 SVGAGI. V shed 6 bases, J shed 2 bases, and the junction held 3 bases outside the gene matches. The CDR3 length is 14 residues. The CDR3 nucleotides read TGTGCCAGCAGGCGGACTAGCGGGCCCTACGAGCAGTACTTC. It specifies CASRRTSGPYEQYF.

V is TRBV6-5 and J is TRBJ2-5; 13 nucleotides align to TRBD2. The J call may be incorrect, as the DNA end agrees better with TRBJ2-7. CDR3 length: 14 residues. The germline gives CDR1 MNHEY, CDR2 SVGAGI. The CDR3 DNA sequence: TGTGCCAGCAGTTTGGGACTAGCGGGGTACGAGCAGTACTTC. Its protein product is CASSLGLAGYEQYF.

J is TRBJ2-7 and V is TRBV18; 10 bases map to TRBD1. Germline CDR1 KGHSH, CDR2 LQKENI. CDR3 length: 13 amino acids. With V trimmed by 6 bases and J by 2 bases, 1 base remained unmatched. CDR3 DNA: TGTGCCAGCTCCGGGACAGGGGCCTACGAGCAGTACTTC. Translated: CASSGTGAYEQYF.

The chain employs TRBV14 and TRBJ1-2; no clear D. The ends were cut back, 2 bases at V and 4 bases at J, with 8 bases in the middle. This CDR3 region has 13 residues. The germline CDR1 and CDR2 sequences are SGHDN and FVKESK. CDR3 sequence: CASSQRLSYGYTF. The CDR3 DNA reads TGTGCCAGCAGCCAAAGACTAAGCTATGGCTACACCTTC.

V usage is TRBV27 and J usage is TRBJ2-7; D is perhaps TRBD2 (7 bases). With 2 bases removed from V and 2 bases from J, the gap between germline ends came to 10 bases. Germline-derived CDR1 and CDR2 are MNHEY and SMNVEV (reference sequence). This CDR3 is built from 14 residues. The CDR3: CASSLGGGPYEQYF. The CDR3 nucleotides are TGTGCCAGCAGTTTAGGGGGGGGGCCCTACGAGCAGTACTTC.

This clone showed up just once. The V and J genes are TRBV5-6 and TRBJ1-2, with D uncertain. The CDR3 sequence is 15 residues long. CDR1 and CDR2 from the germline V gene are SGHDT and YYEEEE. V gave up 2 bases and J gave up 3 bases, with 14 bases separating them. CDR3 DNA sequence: TGTGCCAGCAGCTTCGCCGGGGTTATTGACTATGGCTACACCTTC. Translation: CASSFAGVIDYGYTF.

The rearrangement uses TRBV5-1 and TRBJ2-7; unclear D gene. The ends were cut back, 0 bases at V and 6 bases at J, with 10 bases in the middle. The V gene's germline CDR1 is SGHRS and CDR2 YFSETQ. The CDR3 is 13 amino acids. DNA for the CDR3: TGCGCCAGCAGCTTGGCCGCCCGGTCCGAGCAGTACTTC. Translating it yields CASSLAARSEQYF.

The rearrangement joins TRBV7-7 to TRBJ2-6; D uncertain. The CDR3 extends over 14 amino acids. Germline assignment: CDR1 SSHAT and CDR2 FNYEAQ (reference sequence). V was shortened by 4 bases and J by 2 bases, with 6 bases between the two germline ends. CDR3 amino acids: CASSYQAGANVLTF. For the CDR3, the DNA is TGTGCCAGCAGCTACCAGGCTGGGGCCAACGTCCTGACTTTC.

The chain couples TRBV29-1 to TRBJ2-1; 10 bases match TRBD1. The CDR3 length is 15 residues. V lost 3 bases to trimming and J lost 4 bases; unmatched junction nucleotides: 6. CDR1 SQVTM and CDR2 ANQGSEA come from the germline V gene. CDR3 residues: CSVEGGTGVYNEQFF. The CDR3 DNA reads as TGCAGCGTTGAGGGCGGGACAGGGGTATACAATGAGCAGTTCTTC.